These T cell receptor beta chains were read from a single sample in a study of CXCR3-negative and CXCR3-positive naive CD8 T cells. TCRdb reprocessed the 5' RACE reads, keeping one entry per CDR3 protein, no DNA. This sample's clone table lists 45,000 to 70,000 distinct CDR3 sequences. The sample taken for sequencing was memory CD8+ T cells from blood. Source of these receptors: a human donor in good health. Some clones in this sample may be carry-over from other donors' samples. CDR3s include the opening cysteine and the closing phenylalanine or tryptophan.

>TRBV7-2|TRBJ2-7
CASRTAGDTTYEQYF
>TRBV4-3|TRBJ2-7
CASSQDVQGYEQYF
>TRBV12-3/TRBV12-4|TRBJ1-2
CASSLEAAIYYGYTF
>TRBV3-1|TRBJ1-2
CASSQKGGNYGYTF
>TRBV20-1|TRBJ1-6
CSASLPTGYSPLHF
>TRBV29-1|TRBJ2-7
CSVCNPTGGDEQYF
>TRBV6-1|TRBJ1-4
CASSATSGQGNEKLFF
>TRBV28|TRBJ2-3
CASSSATRQTDTQYF
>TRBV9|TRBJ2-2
CASVDREGAGGELFF
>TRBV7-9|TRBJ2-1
CASSLDDGTSGYNEQFF
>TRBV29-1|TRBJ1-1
CSFLEGNGTEAFF
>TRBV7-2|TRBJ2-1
CASSLTTKAYNEQFF
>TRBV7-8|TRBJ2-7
CASSVVPGTAYEQYF
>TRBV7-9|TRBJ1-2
CASSPTGAGGYTF
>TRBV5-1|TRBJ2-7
CASSRGQGSSYEQYF
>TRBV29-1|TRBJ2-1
CSVSGGRLYNEQFF
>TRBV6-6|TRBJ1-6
CASRTTGPYNSPHHF
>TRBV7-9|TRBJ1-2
CASSPPDYGYTF
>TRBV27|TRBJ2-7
CPSSLSGLGFSYEQYF
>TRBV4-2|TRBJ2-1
CASSQDWVKLADNEQLF
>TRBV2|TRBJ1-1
CASTSGDPNTEAFF
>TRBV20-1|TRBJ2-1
CSARVRDSPRTIYNEQFF
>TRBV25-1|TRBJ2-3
CASSVSLAGWDTQYF
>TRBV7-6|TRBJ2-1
CASSADDRPYNEQFF
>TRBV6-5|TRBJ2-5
CASSSRQGYYQETQYF
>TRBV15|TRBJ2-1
CATSVQTGGGPNEQFF
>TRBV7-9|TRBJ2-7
CASSLAPRFEQYF
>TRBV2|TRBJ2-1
CASKIYDNEQFF
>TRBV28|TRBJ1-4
CASSLNRNEKLFF